These T cell receptor beta chains were read from a single sample in a study of blood T cell repertoires in COVID-19. TCRdb keeps only in-frame clones here, not all; method: immunoSEQ multiplex PCR. The table lists 490,000 or so clones, approximately 88% of them singletons. Sequencing was done on a sample of PBMCs or T cells enriched from blood (not recorded which). Receptor source: a middle-aged woman who had recovered from COVID-19. The CDR3 runs from the conserved cysteine through the conserved F or W. Clone size is given for some rows only: seen once, a few or many times, or a class if the clone is expanded.

once	TRBV7-2	TRBJ1-2	CASSSPGTGYGYTF
NA	TRBV5-4	TRBJ2-5	CASSYADRGPQETQYF
once	TRBV11-2	TRBJ1-2	CASSLDSAVYGYTF
NA	TRBV2	TRBJ2-7	CASSADRGPLEQYF
NA	TRBV6-6	TRBJ1-2	CASSHGQGGYGYTF
once	TRBV9	TRBJ2-6	CASNTGANVLTF
NA	TRBV27	TRBJ1-5	CASSDRTGYTQPQHF
NA	TRBV6-5	TRBJ1-2	CASSNQGTPNYGYTF
NA	TRBV18	TRBJ1-2	CASSPRQESGGYTF
once	TRBV5-4	TRBJ2-1	CASRRYGTKEINEQFF
once	TRBV9	TRBJ2-7	CASSVDNYAGPLYF
NA	TRBV3-1/TRBV3-2	TRBJ1-1	CASSRAHTANTEAFF
NA	TRBV4-3	TRBJ1-2	CASSQDQAQAGVAGYTF
NA	TRBV3-1/TRBV3-2	TRBJ1-1	CASSRRTGLNTEAFF
NA	TRBV30	TRBJ1-1	CAWSGPQAGCAFF
once	TRBV11-2	TRBJ1-2	CASRATGNGANYGYTF
few	TRBV6-5	TRBJ1-1	CASTWTGNTEAFF
once	TRBV6-2/TRBV6-3	TRBJ1-1	CASSYSSGTGKYEAFF
NA	TRBV11-2	TRBJ1-3	CASSLGPGGSGNTIYF
NA	TRBV3-1/TRBV3-2	TRBJ1-1	CASNQVDNTEAFF
NA	TRBV5-6	TRBJ2-3	CASSLTATDTQYF
NA	TRBV7-2	TRBJ1-5	CASSSAQGVQPQHF
NA	TRBV19	TRBJ1-1	CASRRDRGGQFGKAFF
NA	TRBV7-9	TRBJ1-3	CASSLGQGASSGNTIYF
NA	TRBV12-3/TRBV12-4	TRBJ1-2	CASSLVSGRSYTF
NA	TRBV11-2	TRBJ2-1	CASSRSGTSGDNEQFF
NA	TRBV3-1/TRBV3-2	TRBJ1-1	CASSHGSGNTEAFF
once	TRBV5-1	TRBJ1-1	CASSLSSSMNTEAFF
NA	TRBV7-2	TRBJ1-3	CASSSVQGITGNTIYF
NA	TRBV29-1	TRBJ1-3	CSAQDRAGNTIYF
NA	TRBV11-3	TRBJ2-3	CASSLDRHPTDTQYF
NA	TRBV15	TRBJ2-7	CATRDGSSYEQYF
NA	TRBV4-3	TRBJ2-7	CASSQTGTYEQYF
NA	TRBV25-1	TRBJ1-1	CASTRLVDTEAFF
once	TRBV5-1	TRBJ2-1	CASSRPGTSGGSSYNEQFF
NA	TRBV2	TRBJ2-5	CASSEQQGMLETQYF
NA	TRBV23-1	TRBJ1-1	CATNFGQGGNTEAFF
NA	TRBV6-5	TRBJ2-2	CASSLAGINTGELFF
NA	TRBV10-3	TRBJ2-1	CAISENSRDLFHNEQFF
NA	TRBV7-8	TRBJ2-1	CASRLGLAGNNEQFF
NA	TRBV6-5	TRBJ2-7	CASSYSTSGIYEQYF
NA	TRBV5-1	TRBJ2-7	CASAGQSISEQYF
NA	TRBV7-6	TRBJ1-6	CASSASGTDNSPLHF
few	TRBV5-8	TRBJ2-7	CASSPQIEQYF
once	TRBV29-1	TRBJ2-3	CSVQGSWGDTQYF
few	TRBV2	TRBJ1-1	CASSATGVNTEAFF
NA	TRBV4-3	TRBJ1-5	CASSQDWAYSNQPQHF
NA	TRBV29-1	TRBJ1-1	CSVAGWNTEAFF
NA	TRBV19	TRBJ1-2	CASTLEGQVYGYTF
NA	TRBV7-9	TRBJ1-2	CASSHQMGDQNGYTF
NA	TRBV11-2	TRBJ2-1	CASSSILAGGINEQFF
NA	TRBV7-9	TRBJ1-4	CASSNTERLFF
NA	TRBV6-5	TRBJ1-1	CASSTRLGGNTEAFF
NA	TRBV6-5	TRBJ2-7	CASARGLRYEQYF
NA	TRBV24-1	TRBJ2-1	CATSDKGQGGGDEQFF
NA	TRBV27	TRBJ2-1	CASSLIITSGRDNEQFF
NA	TRBV9	TRBJ2-2	CASSITSGANTGELFF
NA	TRBV5-1	TRBJ1-1	CASSVDRGDTEAFF
NA	TRBV7-8	TRBJ2-1	CASSLVLAGVLVRDNEQFF